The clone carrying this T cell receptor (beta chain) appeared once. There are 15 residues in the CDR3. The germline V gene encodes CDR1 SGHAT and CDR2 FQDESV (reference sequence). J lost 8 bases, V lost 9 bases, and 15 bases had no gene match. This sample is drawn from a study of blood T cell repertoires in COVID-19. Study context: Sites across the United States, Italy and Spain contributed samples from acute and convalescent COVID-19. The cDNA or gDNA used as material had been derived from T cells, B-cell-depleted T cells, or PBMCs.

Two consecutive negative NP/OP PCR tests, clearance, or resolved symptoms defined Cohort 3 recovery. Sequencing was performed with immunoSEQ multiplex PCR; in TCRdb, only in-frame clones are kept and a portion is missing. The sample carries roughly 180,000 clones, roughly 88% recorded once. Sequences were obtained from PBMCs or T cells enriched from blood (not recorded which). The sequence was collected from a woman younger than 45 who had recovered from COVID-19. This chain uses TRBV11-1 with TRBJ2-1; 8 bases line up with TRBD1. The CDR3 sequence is CASSKDRVGVYEQFF. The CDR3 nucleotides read TGTGCCAGTTCCAAGGACAGGGTGGGTGTGTATGAGCAGTTCTTC. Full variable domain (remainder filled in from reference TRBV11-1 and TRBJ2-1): EAEVAQSPRYKITEKSQAVAFWCDPISGHATLYWYRQILGQGPELLVQFQDESVVDDSQLPKDRFSAERLKGVDSTLKIQPAELGDSAMYLCASSKDRVGVYEQFFGPGTRLTVL.